Detailed here is one TCR beta chain. The antigen is undetermined. Clones were sequenced by immunoSEQ multiplex PCR, and TCRdb holds only the in-frame ones, with some missing. The sample consists of about 32,000 clones, about 94% of them appearing once. The germline V gene encodes CDR1 MNHNS and CDR2 SASEGT. The CDR3 runs 13 residues. V shed 2 bases and J shed 6 bases, with 8 bases lying between them. This entry comes from a study of circulating and synovial CD4+ cells in juvenile arthritis. General observations from the study: Bulk blood CD4 repertoires were more diverse than these. Overlap with synovium rose as more T cells were sequenced. Bulk blood CD4 samples held at least an order of magnitude more or fewer genomes than CPL. Traditional Vbeta family usage analysis missed the pathogenic-like versus bulk difference.

The sequenced sample consisted of CD4+ T cells from blood. The V gene is TRBV6-1, the J gene TRBJ1-5, with D perhaps matching TRBD1 (5 bases). This receptor was identified in a human donor with juvenile idiopathic arthritis. This CDR3 is CASSEFGAQPQHF. The CDR3 nucleotides read TGTGCCAGCAGTGAATTTGGGGCTCAGCCCCAGCATTTT.